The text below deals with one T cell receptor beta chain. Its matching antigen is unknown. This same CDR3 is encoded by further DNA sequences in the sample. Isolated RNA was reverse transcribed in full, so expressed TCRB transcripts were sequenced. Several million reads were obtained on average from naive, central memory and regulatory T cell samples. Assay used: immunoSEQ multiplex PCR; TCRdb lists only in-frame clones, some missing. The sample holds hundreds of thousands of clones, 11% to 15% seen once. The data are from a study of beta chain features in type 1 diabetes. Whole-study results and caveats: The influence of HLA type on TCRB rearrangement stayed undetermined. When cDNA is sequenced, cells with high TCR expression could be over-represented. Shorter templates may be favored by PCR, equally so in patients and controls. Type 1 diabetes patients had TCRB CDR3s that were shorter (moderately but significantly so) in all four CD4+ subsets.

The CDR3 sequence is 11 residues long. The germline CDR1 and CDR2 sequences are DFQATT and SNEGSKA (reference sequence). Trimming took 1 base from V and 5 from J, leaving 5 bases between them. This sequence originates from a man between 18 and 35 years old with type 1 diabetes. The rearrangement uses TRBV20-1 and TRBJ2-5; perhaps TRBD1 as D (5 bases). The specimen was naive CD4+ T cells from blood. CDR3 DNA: TGCAGTGCTAGAGGGGGCGAGACCCAGTACTTC. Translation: CSARGGETQYF.